These 26 T cell receptor beta chains share one sample of origin, sequenced in a study of blood T cell repertoires in COVID-19. Generated by immunoSEQ multiplex PCR, the TCRdb table keeps only in-frame clones and is missing some. The sample carries around 300,000 clones, about 85% recorded once. Sequencing was performed on PBMCs or T cells enriched from blood (not recorded which). All receptors come from a woman aged 45-60 years who had recovered from COVID-19.

The J gene is TRBJ1-6, the V gene TRBV5-6; D gene unclear. Trimming shortened V by 2 bases and J by 6 bases, and 6 bases separated the two germline ends. Germline values: CDR1 SGHDT, CDR2 YYEEEE. The length of the CDR3 is 13 residues. DNA for the CDR3: TGTGCCAGCAGCTTCGAGTTTAATTCACCCCTCCACTTT. Encoded protein: CASSFEFNSPLHF.

CDR3 sequence: CASSKPGQNYEQYF. The CDR3 DNA reads as TGTGCCAGCTCAAAGCCGGGACAGAACTACGAGCAGTACTTC. This sequence joins TRBV3-1 (or the pseudogene TRBV3-2) and TRBJ2-7, with 7 bases fitting TRBD1. This CDR3 is 14 amino acids long. Germline V gene lookup returns CDR1 LGHDT and CDR2 YNNKEL (reference sequence). V was clipped by 8 bases and J by 3 bases; unmatched bases: 10.

This chain joins TRBV28 and TRBJ2-5; tentatively, D is TRBD1 (5 bases). Germline V lookup: CDR1 MDHEN, CDR2 SYDVKM. With 1 base removed from V and 4 bases from J, the gap between germline ends came to 10 bases. The CDR3 loop spans 14 amino acids. CDR3 sequence reads: CASSLLLGRETQYF. DNA for the CDR3: TGTGCCAGCAGTTTATTACTGGGGCGAGAGACCCAGTACTTC.

This clone turned up a few times. The chain carries TRBV7-2 and TRBJ1-3; no firm D call. This CDR3 is 15 amino acids long. Germline V lookup: CDR1 SGHTA, CDR2 FQGNSA. The ends were cut back, 1 base at V and 1 base at J, with 8 bases in the middle. The CDR3, as DNA: TGTGCCAGCAGCTTAGGATGGGCATCTGGAAACACCATATATTTT. Translation: CASSLGWASGNTIYF.

This chain connects TRBV5-1 to TRBJ2-1, with 7 bases fitting TRBD2. In germline, CDR1 is SGHRS, CDR2 YFSETQ. This CDR3 is 16 amino acids long. J lost 4 bases, V lost 4 bases, and 11 bases had no gene match. The CDR3 nucleotides are TGCGCCAGCAGCGTTGAGCGGACTAGTCTGTACAATGAGCAGTTCTTC. Translation gives CASSVERTSLYNEQFF.

For the CDR3, the DNA is TGTGCCAGCAGCCTAGACAGGGGAGGAGATGGCTACACCTTC. This codes for CASSLDRGGDGYTF. This chain joins TRBV7-2 and TRBJ1-2; TRBD1 agrees at 8 bases. Germline loops: CDR1 SGHTA, CDR2 FQGNSA. The J segment lost 6 bases and the V segment lost 5 bases, leaving 8 bases of the junction unmatched. The CDR3 extends over 14 amino acids. Looking up the rest from reference TRBV7-2 and TRBJ1-2 gives the full variable domain: GAGVSQSPSNKVTEKGKDVELRCDPISGHTALYWYRQSLGQGLEFLIYFQGNSAPDKSGLPSDRFSAERTGGSVSTLTIQRTQQEDSAVYLCASSLDRGGDGYTFGSGTRLTVV.

This clone was counted a single time. The gene calls are TRBV9 and TRBJ2-1; 12 nucleotides align to TRBD2. J was trimmed by 7 bases and V by 9 bases; bases with no gene match: 11. This CDR3 is built from 15 residues. The V gene's germline CDR1 is SGDLS and CDR2 YYNGEE. In DNA, the CDR3 is TGTGCCACTAAGGACGGACTAGCGGGACTAAATGAGCAGTTCTTC. The encoded protein is CATKDGLAGLNEQFF.

The V call is TRBV5-1, the J call TRBJ2-7; 8 bases line up with TRBD1. The CDR3 totals 16 residues. With V trimmed by 0 bases and J by 4 bases, 9 bases remained unmatched. Germline assignment: CDR1 SGHRS and CDR2 YFSETQ. CDR3 loop: CASSLGGQGIGYEQYF. CDR3 DNA: TGCGCCAGCAGCTTGGGAGGACAGGGCATAGGGTACGAGCAGTACTTC.

The genes are TRBV15 and TRBJ1-2; 9 nucleotides line up with TRBD1. Per the germline V gene, CDR1 is LNHNV and CDR2 is YYDKDF (reference sequence). The length of the CDR3 is 16 residues. V dropped 3 bases and J dropped 0; count of bases not matched to a gene: 5. This CDR3 is CATSRGRTGANYGYTF. CDR3 nucleotide sequence: TGTGCCACCAGCAGGGGTAGGACAGGGGCTAACTATGGCTACACCTTC.

The chain is built from TRBV5-1 and TRBJ2-3; possibly TRBD2 for D (5 bases). Germline V gene data show CDR1 as SGHRS and CDR2 as YFSETQ. V dropped 0 bases and J dropped 0 bases, with 5 bases sitting between them. The CDR3 totals 14 residues. Here the CDR3 reads CASSLGGSTDTQYF. The CDR3 nucleotides read TGCGCCAGCAGCTTGGGCGGGAGCACAGATACGCAGTATTTT. The variable domain in full, with the rest retrieved from reference TRBV5-1 and TRBJ2-3, is KAGVTQTPRYLIKTRGQQVTLSCSPISGHRSVSWYQQTPGQGLQFLFEYFSETQRNKGNFPGRFSGRQFSNSRSEMNVSTLELGDSALYLCASSLGGSTDTQYFGPGTRLTVL.

V and J are TRBV14 and TRBJ2-7; 9 bases align to TRBD1. CDR1 is SGHDN, CDR2 FVKESK, per germline. The CDR3 spans 15 residues. V lost 5 bases to trimming and J lost 4 bases; unmatched junction nucleotides: 9. The CDR3 sequence is CASSTGTGLKYEQYF. The CDR3 nucleotides are TGTGCCAGCAGCACCGGGACAGGGCTGAAATACGAGCAGTACTTC.

This clone was observed once. The V and J genes are TRBV7-3 and TRBJ1-6; the D gene is possibly TRBD1 (5 bases). V was pared by 2 bases and J by 10 bases, with 12 bases between. The CDR3 extends over 14 amino acids. Per the germline V gene, CDR1 is SGHTA and CDR2 is FQGTGA. The CDR3 DNA is TGTGCCAGCAGCTTAGCTCAGGGTGGCTCACCCCTCCACTTT. Protein product: CASSLAQGGSPLHF. The full variable domain, rest sourced from reference TRBV7-3 and TRBJ1-6, is GAGVSQTPSNKVTEKGKYVELRCDPISGHTALYWYRQSLGQGPEFLIYFQGTGAADDSGLPNDRFFAVRPEGSVSTLKIQRTERGDSAVYLCASSLAQGGSPLHFGNGTRLTVT.

This rearrangement joins TRBV9 to TRBJ2-3, with 8 positions matching TRBD2. Unmatched junction bases numbered 4, after V lost 4 bases and J lost 0 bases. Germline-derived CDR1 and CDR2 are SGDLS and YYNGEE. The CDR3 consists of 15 residues. The CDR3 region is CASSPSGSSTDTQYF. DNA of the CDR3: TGTGCCAGCAGCCCCAGCGGGAGTAGCACAGATACGCAGTATTTT.

The rearrangement uses TRBV18 and TRBJ1-1; a possible D gene is TRBD1 (6 bases). CDR1 is KGHSH, CDR2 LQKENI, per germline. Trimming shortened V by 2 bases and J by 5 bases, and 15 bases separated the two germline ends. The CDR3 runs to 15 residues. CDR3 DNA sequence: TGTGCCAGCTCACCAAATAAAGGGGGGGAGACTGAAGCTTTCTTT. Amino acid sequence: CASSPNKGGETEAFF.

This rearrangement joins TRBV5-3 to TRBJ1-1; 9 nucleotides agree with TRBD1. TRBV5-3 is treated as an ORF (open reading frame) with a function not yet certain. This CDR3 is 12 amino acids long. The J segment lost 7 bases and the V segment lost 9 bases, leaving 7 bases of the junction unmatched. CDR3 loop: CATGQGYGEAFF. In DNA form, the CDR3 reads TGTGCCACCGGACAGGGGTACGGTGAAGCTTTCTTT.

This chain links TRBV4-1 with TRBJ1-1, with 9 bases lining up with TRBD1. The junction had 21 bases not matched to a gene; V was cut back by 3 bases and J by 4 bases. Per the germline V gene, CDR1 is MGHRA and CDR2 is YSYEKL. The CDR3 has 20 amino acids. As DNA, the CDR3 is TGCGCCAGCAGCCACAATATCCTAATAGGGACAGGGAGGGATAGCACTGAAGCTTTCTTT. Translating gives CASSHNILIGTGRDSTEAFF.

The chain has TRBV5-1 and TRBJ2-1, with 9 bases aligning to TRBD2. The CDR3 runs to 15 residues. Germline CDR1 and CDR2: SGHRS and YFSETQ. V was clipped by 4 bases and J by 2 bases; unmatched bases: 4. CDR3 sequence (DNA): TGCGCCAGCAGCCAGACTAGCGGCACCTACAATGAGCAGTTCTTC. This gives the protein CASSQTSGTYNEQFF.

The V gene is TRBV2, the J gene TRBJ2-5; D is ambiguous. The V gene's germline CDR1 is SNHLY and CDR2 FYNNEI. V lost 6 bases to trimming and J lost 0 bases, with 11 bases between them. CDR3 length equals 14 residues. The CDR3 reads CASSVTYNQETQYF. CDR3 DNA: TGTGCCAGCAGCGTCACGTACAACCAAGAGACCCAGTACTTC.

The chain has TRBV28 and TRBJ1-2; 8 nucleotides line up with TRBD1. This CDR3 is 13 amino acids long. CDR1 MDHEN and CDR2 SYDVKM come from the germline V gene. J gave up 6 bases and V 6 bases, and 6 bases lay outside the gene matches. This CDR3 is CASRSGGAHGYTF. The CDR3 coding sequence is TGTGCCAGCAGATCAGGGGGCGCCCATGGCTACACCTTC.

The J gene is TRBJ1-1, the V gene TRBV18; D is uncertain. Trimming took 3 bases from V and 7 from J, leaving 15 bases between them. Germline V gene sequence: CDR1 KGHSH, CDR2 LQKENI. The CDR3 has 14 residues. The CDR3 bases are TGTGCCAGCTCACCCACAACTGGAGTTTATGAAGCTTTCTTT. The encoded protein is CASSPTTGVYEAFF.

The CDR3 spells CASSFAGPVYEQYF. The CDR3 DNA follows: TGTGCCAGCAGCTTCGCGGGACCTGTCTACGAGCAGTACTTC. The genes are TRBV7-2 and TRBJ2-7; D possibly corresponds to TRBD2 (6 bases). Germline CDR1 and CDR2: SGHTA and FQGNSA. Trimming took off 3 bases at V and 3 bases at J, with 12 bases between the two ends. CDR3 length: 14 amino acids.

This sequence joins TRBV27 and TRBJ1-1, with 10 nucleotides matching TRBD1. Trimming at V came to 4 bases and at J to 4 bases, leaving 6 bases not matched to a gene. CDR3 size: 15 residues. Germline-derived CDR1 and CDR2 are MNHEY and SMNVEV (reference sequence). In DNA, the CDR3 is TGTGCCAGCAGTTCGTCCGACAGGGGGCTCACTGAAGCTTTCTTT. Its protein is CASSSSDRGLTEAFF.

The V gene is TRBV7-2, the J gene TRBJ2-5; D not certain. The V end was cut by 1 base, the J end by 4 bases, with 13 bases between. The CDR3 is 15 amino acids. Germline CDR1 is SGHTA and CDR2 is FQGNSA. In DNA, the CDR3 is TGTGCCAGCAGCTTAGTACGAGAGAATAGAGAGACCCAGTACTTC. Its translation: CASSLVRENRETQYF. The full variable domain, completed using reference TRBV7-2 and TRBJ2-5, is GAGVSQSPSNKVTEKGKDVELRCDPISGHTALYWYRQSLGQGLEFLIYFQGNSAPDKSGLPSDRFSAERTGGSVSTLTIQRTQQEDSAVYLCASSLVRENRETQYFGPGTRLLVL.

This rearrangement joins TRBV4-1 to TRBJ2-5; 7 bases map to TRBD1. With V trimmed by 3 bases and J by 1 base, 5 bases remained unmatched. The V gene's germline CDR1 is MGHRA and CDR2 YSYEKL. The CDR3 totals 15 residues. The CDR3 sequence: CASSQIGTVQETQYF. CDR3 coding DNA: TGCGCCAGCAGCCAGATAGGGACAGTCCAAGAGACCCAGTACTTC.

This chain uses TRBV5-4 with TRBJ2-7; TRBD2 matches at 7 bases. The CDR3 runs 16 residues. V lost 1 base to trimming and J lost 4 bases; unmatched junction nucleotides: 11. CDR1 and CDR2 from the germline V gene are SGHNT and YYREEE (reference sequence). The CDR3 nucleotides are TGTGCCAGCAGCTTGAGTGGCGGCGGGAGAGGGTACGAGCAGTACTTC. Residues: CASSLSGGGRGYEQYF.

This chain links TRBV3-1 (or the pseudogene TRBV3-2) with TRBJ1-2, with D uncertain. Trimming shortened V by 2 bases and J by 4 bases, and 11 bases separated the two germline ends. CDR3 length: 14 amino acids. Per germline, CDR1 LGHDT and CDR2 YNNKEL (reference sequence). Here the CDR3 reads CASSQLSNSYGYTF. The CDR3 bases are TGTGCCAGCAGCCAACTGTCCAACTCCTATGGCTACACCTTC.